The rows below give T cell receptor beta chains drawn from one sample of a study of Graves' ophthalmopathy and Graves' hyperthyroidism. One entry per CDR3 protein, called by TCRdb with MiXCR from the multiplex PCR reads. Of over a million distinct CDR3 sequences in the sample, roughly two fifths were seen once. Sequencing input: peripheral blood or thyroid tissue (not recorded which). These TCRs come from an adult man with Graves' hyperthyroidism. Both conserved end residues are part of each CDR3. The size of a clone is reported for some rows only, either as once, few or many, or as a class for expanded clones.

clone size,V gene,J gene,CDR3 protein
-,TRBV11-3,TRBJ1-5,CASSRSEWGFGTQHF
few,TRBV4-3,TRBJ1-5,CASSHSKAGTGETWGHQPQHF
many,TRBV2,TRBJ1-1,CASTQLGAQAFF
-,TRBV29-1,TRBJ2-5,CSGWGRETQYF
many,TRBV20-1,TRBJ1-5,CSASTRGRWQPQHF
-,TRBV19,TRBJ2-7,CAWSGVEQYF
many,TRBV20-1,TRBJ1-2,CSAETGLTGYTF
-,TRBV13,TRBJ2-5,CTSSSRVEETQYF
-,TRBV20-1,TRBJ1-5,CSARVRGLNSNQPQHF
many,TRBV7-8,TRBJ1-1,CASSTGGGQKTEAFF
-,TRBV2,TRBJ2-2,CASNLRLTNTGELFF
many,TRBV5-1,TRBJ1-5,CASSSDPYQPQHF
-,TRBV2,TRBJ1-1,CASTLGSTGGTEAFF
few,TRBV5-6,TRBJ2-2,CASTLWGRAGELFF
-,TRBV12-3/TRBV12-4,TRBJ1-4,CASSPARQGALFF
many,TRBV14,TRBJ2-7,CASSPRPGQGLSEQYF